Listed below are T cell receptor beta chains from one sample, sequenced in a study of blood T cell repertoires in COVID-19. Assay: immunoSEQ multiplex PCR; the TCRdb copy retains only in-frame clones and omits some. The sample lists about 140,000 clones; approximately 82% were seen once. The sequencing input was peripheral blood. The receptor source for this set is a human donor in a cohort sampled during active COVID-19. The CDR3 runs from the conserved cysteine through the conserved F or W. Fields, in order: CDR3 protein, CDR3 DNA, J gene, D gene, V gene, clone size. The D gene is left open where the match is weak. Clone size, where shown, is once, few, many, or a class for clones that have expanded.

CASSGPSIIETQYF,TGTGCCAGCAGTGGCCCCTCTATTATAGAGACCCAGTACTTC,TRBJ2-5,-,TRBV2,-
CASSQGLAGAYEQYF,TGCGCCAGCAGCCAAGGACTAGCGGGAGCTTACGAGCAGTACTTC,TRBJ2-7,TRBD2,TRBV4-3,-
CASKLSAAEQETQYF,TGTGCCAGCAAACTGTCTGCGGCTGAACAAGAGACCCAGTACTTC,TRBJ2-5,-,TRBV6-5,-
CAITIREDTEAFF,TGTGCCATCACTATCAGGGAGGACACTGAAGCTTTCTTT,TRBJ1-1,-,TRBV10-3,-
CAWSVLGSVTYEQYF,TGTGCCTGGAGTGTGTTGGGCAGTGTAACCTACGAGCAGTACTTC,TRBJ2-7,-,TRBV30,-
CASSSLGQADSPLHF,TGCGCCAGCAGCTCTTTAGGACAGGCGGATTCACCCCTCCACTTT,TRBJ1-6,TRBD1,TRBV5-1,few
CASSPAGVWGSNQPQHF,TGTGCCAGCTCACCGGCAGGGGTATGGGGTAGCAATCAGCCCCAGCATTTT,TRBJ1-5,-,TRBV18,once
CAWSGASGTYEQYF,TGTGCCTGGAGTGGGGCTAGCGGGACCTACGAGCAGTACTTC,TRBJ2-7,TRBD2,TRBV30,-
CASSLVRAGQGPSGANVLTF,TGTGCCAGCAGCTTAGTTCGGGCCGGACAGGGACCCTCTGGGGCCAACGTCCTGACTTTC,TRBJ2-6,TRBD1,TRBV7-6,-
CASSLYLAGGARTDTQYF,TGTGCCAGCAGCTTGTACTTAGCGGGAGGAGCTAGGACAGATACGCAGTATTTT,TRBJ2-3,TRBD2,TRBV7-2,once
CASSDRHHTEAFF,TGTGCCAGTAGTGACCGACACCACACTGAAGCTTTCTTT,TRBJ1-1,-,TRBV19,-